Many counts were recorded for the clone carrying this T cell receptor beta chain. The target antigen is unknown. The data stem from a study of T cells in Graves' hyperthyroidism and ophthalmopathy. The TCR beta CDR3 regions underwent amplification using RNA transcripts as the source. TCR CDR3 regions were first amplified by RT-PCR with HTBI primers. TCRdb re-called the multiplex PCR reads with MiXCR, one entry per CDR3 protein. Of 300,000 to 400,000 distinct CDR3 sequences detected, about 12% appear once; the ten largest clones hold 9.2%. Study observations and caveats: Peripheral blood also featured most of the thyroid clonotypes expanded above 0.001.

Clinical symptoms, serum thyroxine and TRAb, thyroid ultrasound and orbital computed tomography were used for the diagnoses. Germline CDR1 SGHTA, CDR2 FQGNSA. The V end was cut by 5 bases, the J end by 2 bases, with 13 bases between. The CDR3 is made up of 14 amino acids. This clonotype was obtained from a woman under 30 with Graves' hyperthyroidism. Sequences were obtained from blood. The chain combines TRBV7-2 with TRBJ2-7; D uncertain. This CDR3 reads CASSPTTTPYEQYF. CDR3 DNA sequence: TGTGCCAGCAGCCCTACTACTACTCCCTACGAGCAGTACTTC.